Listed below are T cell receptor beta chains from one sample, sequenced in a study of T-cell reconstitution after alpha-beta-depleted transplantation in children. TCRdb called the PCR reads again in MiXCR, with one record for every CDR3 protein. The data contain just over 950,000 distinct CDR3 sequences, about 31% of them singletons. Sample: PBMCs, mostly from graft donor cells, taken 360 days after TCRalphabeta/CD19-depleted stem cell transplant. The receptors originated from a boy younger than two who had a stem cell transplant for SCID, so the T cells may come from the graft donor. CDR3s include the opening cysteine and the closing phenylalanine or tryptophan. D genes are given only for firm matches. Not every row has a clone size; where given, it reads once, few, many or a size class.

>TRBJ2-5|15|NA|TRBV20-1|NA
TGCAGTGCTAGAGATCTGGGCCCCAGCCAAGAGACCCAGTACTTC
CSARDLGPSQETQYF
>TRBJ2-7|17|NA|TRBV7-9|NA
TGTGCCAGCAGCTTAGGATTCCCAGACACTATACCCTACGAGCAGTACTTC
CASSLGFPDTIPYEQYF
>TRBJ2-1|17|NA|TRBV5-1|NA
TGCGCCAGCAGCTTCTCCGTTCAAGCGGGCAGGAGGAATGAGCAGTTCTTC
CASSFSVQAGRRNEQFF
>TRBJ2-1|14|NA|TRBV9|NA
TGTGCCAGCAGCGTCGCCGACAGCTACAATGAGCAGTTCTTC
CASSVADSYNEQFF
>TRBJ2-1|20|TRBD2|TRBV4-1|NA
TGCGCCAGCAGCCAAGAGCCCCGAGCGGGGGTTAGTAGCGCCTACAATGAGCAGTTCTTC
CASSQEPRAGVSSAYNEQFF
>TRBJ2-7|12|TRBD1|TRBV14|many
TGTGCCAGCAGCCAAAAGGGGGCCGAGCAGTACTTC
CASSQKGAEQYF
>TRBJ2-4|14|NA|TRBV20-1|NA
TGCAGTGCTCGTGAATGGGACACAAAAAACATTCAGTACTTC
CSAREWDTKNIQYF
>TRBJ2-2|13|NA|TRBV4-3|NA
TGCGCCAGCAGCTTAGTTACTGGCGGGGAGCTGTTTTTT
CASSLVTGGELFF
>TRBJ1-4|18|NA|TRBV3-1|NA
TGTGCCAGCAGCCAATCCCATGGCAGTTTTTCTAGGAGTGAAAAACTGTTTTTT
CASSQSHGSFSRSEKLFF
>TRBJ1-5|16|TRBD1|TRBV28|few
TGTGCCAGCGGCTTACCCCGACAGGGTAGCAATCAGCCCCAGCATTTT
CASGLPRQGSNQPQHF
>TRBJ2-1|12|NA|TRBV7-6|few
TGTGCCAGCGGGGGACCCTACAATGAGCAGTTCTTC
CASGGPYNEQFF
>TRBJ1-1|15|NA|TRBV7-9|many
TGTGCCAGCAGCCAAGGGTGGGGGGCGCGCACTGAAGCTTTCTTT
CASSQGWGARTEAFF
>TRBJ2-3|15|NA|TRBV13|once
TGTGCCAGCAGCCCGGGTGGGGGGCGGGCAGATACGCAGTATTTT
CASSPGGGRADTQYF
>TRBJ2-2|16|NA|TRBV5-1|NA
TGCGCCAGCAGCCACTCGCGCCCCCCGAACACCGGGGAGCTGTTTTTT
CASSHSRPPNTGELFF
>TRBJ2-1|15|NA|TRBV5-1|few
TGCGCCAGCAGCTTGGATGGCGGAGATTCAATGAAGCAGTTCTTC
CASSLDGGDSMKQFF
>TRBJ1-6|14|TRBD1|TRBV11-2|few
TGTGCCAGCAGCCCGGGACAGGATAATTCACCCCTCCACTTT
CASSPGQDNSPLHF